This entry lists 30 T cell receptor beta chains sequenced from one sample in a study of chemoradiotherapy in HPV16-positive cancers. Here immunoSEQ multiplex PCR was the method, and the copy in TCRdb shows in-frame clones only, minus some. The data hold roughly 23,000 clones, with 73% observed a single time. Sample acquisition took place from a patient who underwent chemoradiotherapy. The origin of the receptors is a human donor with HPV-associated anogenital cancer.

CDR3 sequence reads: CASSRSGAWGETQYF. Written as DNA, the CDR3 is TGCGCCAGCAGCCGGAGCGGGGCTTGGGGAGAGACCCAGTACTTC. V gene TRBV5-1 combines with J gene TRBJ2-5, with 7 bases that match TRBD2. Per the germline V gene, CDR1 is SGHRS and CDR2 is YFSETQ. Trimming cost V 4 bases and J 4 bases; bases outside gene matches: 10. This CDR3 contains 15 residues.

The CDR3 region has the DNA TGCGCCAGCACCGCCACTAGCGGGCCCACAGATACGCAGTATTTT. Translated: CASTATSGPTDTQYF. The chain combines TRBV4-1 with TRBJ2-3, with 9 bases identical to TRBD2. The CDR3 has 15 residues. Losses at the gene ends were 7 bases for V and 2 bases for J; bases not matched to a gene: 7. Germline V gives CDR1 MGHRA, CDR2 YSYEKL.

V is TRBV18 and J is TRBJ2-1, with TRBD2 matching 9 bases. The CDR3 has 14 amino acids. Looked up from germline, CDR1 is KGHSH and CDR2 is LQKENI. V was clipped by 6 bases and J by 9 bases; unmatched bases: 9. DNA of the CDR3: TGTGCCAGCTCCCGGGGACTAGCCGTTGTTGAGCAGTTCTTC. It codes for CASSRGLAVVEQFF.

This CDR3 reads CALGQRSYNEQFF. As DNA, the CDR3 is TGTGCCTTGGGGCAGCGCTCCTACAATGAGCAGTTCTTC. J is TRBJ2-1 and V is TRBV7-9, with a possible D match to TRBD1 (5 bases). Trimming took 11 bases from V and 0 from J, leaving 11 bases between them. CDR1 and CDR2 (germline): SEHNR, FQNEAQ (reference sequence). The CDR3 extends over 13 amino acids.

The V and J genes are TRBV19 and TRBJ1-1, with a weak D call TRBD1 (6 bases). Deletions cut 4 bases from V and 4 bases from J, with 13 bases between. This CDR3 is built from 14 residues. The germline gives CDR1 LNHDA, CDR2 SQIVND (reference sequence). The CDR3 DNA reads TGTGCCAGTAGTAGGAAAGGGGGGGGCACTGAAGCTTTCTTT. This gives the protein CASSRKGGGTEAFF.

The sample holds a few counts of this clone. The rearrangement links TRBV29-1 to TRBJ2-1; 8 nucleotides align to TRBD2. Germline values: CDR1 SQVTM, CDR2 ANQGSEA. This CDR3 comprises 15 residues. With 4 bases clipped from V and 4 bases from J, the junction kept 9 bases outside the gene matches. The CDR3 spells CSVAEGPSGYNEQFF. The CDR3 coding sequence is TGCAGCGTTGCTGAGGGGCCTAGCGGGTACAATGAGCAGTTCTTC.

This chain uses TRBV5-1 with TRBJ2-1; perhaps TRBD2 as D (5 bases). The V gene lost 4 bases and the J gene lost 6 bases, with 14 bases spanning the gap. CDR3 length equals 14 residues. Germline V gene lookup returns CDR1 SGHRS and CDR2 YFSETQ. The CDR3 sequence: CASSPPDLVNEQFF. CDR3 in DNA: TGCGCCAGCAGCCCGCCGGACTTAGTCAATGAGCAGTTCTTC.

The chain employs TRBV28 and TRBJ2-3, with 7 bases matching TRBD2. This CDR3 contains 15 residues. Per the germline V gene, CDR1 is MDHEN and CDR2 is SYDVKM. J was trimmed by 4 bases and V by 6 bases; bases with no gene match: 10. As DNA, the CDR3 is TGTGCCAGCAGCCCCCGGACTGGGGGGGCAGATACGCAGTATTTT. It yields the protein CASSPRTGGADTQYF. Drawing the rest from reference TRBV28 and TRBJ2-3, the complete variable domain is DVKVTQSSRYLVKRTGEKVFLECVQDMDHENMFWYRQDPGLGLRLIYFSYDVKMKEKGDIPEGYSVSREKKERFSLILESASTNQTSMYLCASSPRTGGADTQYFGPGTRLTVL.

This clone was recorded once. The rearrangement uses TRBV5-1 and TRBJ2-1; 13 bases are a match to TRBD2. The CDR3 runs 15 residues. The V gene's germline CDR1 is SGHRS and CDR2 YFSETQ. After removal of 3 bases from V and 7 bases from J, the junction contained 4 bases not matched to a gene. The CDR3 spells CASSSGLAGMNEQFF. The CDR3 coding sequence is TGCGCCAGCAGCTCGGGACTAGCGGGAATGAATGAGCAGTTCTTC.

The CDR3 protein is CASSPDRGGQPQHF. The CDR3 DNA follows: TGTGCCAGCAGCCCTGACAGGGGAGGTCAGCCCCAGCATTTT. This chain connects TRBV6-5 to TRBJ1-5, with 8 bases matching TRBD1. Germline-derived CDR1 and CDR2 are MNHEY and SVGAGI. The V segment lost 6 bases and the J segment 6 bases; nucleotides outside the gene matches: 7. The CDR3 loop spans 14 amino acids.

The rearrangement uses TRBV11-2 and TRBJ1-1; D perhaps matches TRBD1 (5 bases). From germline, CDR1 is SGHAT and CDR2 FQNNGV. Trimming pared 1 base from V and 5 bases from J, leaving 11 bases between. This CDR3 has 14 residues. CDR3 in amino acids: CASSLGTKRTEAFF. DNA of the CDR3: TGTGCCAGCAGCTTAGGGACAAAGAGGACTGAAGCTTTCTTT. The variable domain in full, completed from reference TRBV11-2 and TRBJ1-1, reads EAGVAQSPRYKIIEKRQSVAFWCNPISGHATLYWYQQILGQGPKLLIQFQNNGVVDDSQLPKDRFSAERLKGVDSTLKIQPAKLEDSAVYLCASSLGTKRTEAFFGQGTRLTVV.

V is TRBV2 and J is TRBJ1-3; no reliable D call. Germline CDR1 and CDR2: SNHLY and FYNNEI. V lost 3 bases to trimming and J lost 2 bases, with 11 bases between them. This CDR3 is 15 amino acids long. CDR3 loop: CASSEDGWTGNTIYF. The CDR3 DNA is TGTGCCAGCAGTGAGGATGGGTGGACTGGAAACACCATATATTTT.

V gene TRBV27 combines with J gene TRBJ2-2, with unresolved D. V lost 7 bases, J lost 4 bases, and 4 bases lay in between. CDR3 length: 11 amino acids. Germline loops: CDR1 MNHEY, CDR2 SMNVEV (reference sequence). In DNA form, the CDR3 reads TGTGCCAGCAAAAGCACCGGGGAGCTGTTTTTT. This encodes CASKSTGELFF.

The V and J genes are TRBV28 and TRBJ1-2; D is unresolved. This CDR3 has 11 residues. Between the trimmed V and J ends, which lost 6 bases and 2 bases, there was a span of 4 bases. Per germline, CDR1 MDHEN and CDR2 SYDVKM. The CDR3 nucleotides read TGTGCCAGCAGCTCGAACTATGGCTACACCTTC. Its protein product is CASSSNYGYTF.

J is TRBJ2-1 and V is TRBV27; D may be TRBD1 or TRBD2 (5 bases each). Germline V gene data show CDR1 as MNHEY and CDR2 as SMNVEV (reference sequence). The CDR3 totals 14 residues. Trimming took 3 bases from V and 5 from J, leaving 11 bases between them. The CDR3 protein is CASSLRGAHNEQFF. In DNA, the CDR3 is TGTGCCAGCAGTTTGAGAGGGGCTCACAATGAGCAGTTCTTC.

The CDR3 nucleotides read TGTGCCAGTAGTTTTCGGACTAGCGGAACCTACAATGAGCAGTTCTTC. Protein sequence: CASSFRTSGTYNEQFF. This chain joins TRBV19 and TRBJ2-1; 10 bases map to TRBD2. The V gene's germline CDR1 is LNHDA and CDR2 SQIVND (reference sequence). V lost 5 bases and J lost 2; bases outside the gene matches: 6. This CDR3 contains 16 residues.

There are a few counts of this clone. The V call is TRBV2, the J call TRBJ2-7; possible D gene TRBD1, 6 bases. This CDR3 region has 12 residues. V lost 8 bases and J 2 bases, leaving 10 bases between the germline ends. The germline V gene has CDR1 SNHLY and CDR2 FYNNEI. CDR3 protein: CASWTAPYEQYF. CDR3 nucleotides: TGTGCCAGCTGGACAGCTCCCTACGAGCAGTACTTC.

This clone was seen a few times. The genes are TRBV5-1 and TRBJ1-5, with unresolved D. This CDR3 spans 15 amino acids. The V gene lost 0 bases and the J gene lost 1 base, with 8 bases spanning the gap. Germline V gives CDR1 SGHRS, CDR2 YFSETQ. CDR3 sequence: CASSLGGMSNQPQHF. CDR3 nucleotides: TGCGCCAGCAGCTTGGGGGGTATGAGCAATCAGCCCCAGCATTTT. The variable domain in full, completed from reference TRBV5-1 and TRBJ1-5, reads KAGVTQTPRYLIKTRGQQVTLSCSPISGHRSVSWYQQTPGQGLQFLFEYFSETQRNKGNFPGRFSGRQFSNSRSEMNVSTLELGDSALYLCASSLGGMSNQPQHFGDGTRLSIL.

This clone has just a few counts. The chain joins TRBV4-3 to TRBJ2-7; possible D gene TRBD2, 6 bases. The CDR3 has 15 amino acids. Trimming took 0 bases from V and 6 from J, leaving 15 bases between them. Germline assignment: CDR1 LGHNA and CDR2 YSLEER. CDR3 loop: CASSQESAGTSEQYF. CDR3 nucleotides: TGCGCCAGCAGCCAAGAGTCGGCAGGGACTTCCGAGCAGTACTTC.

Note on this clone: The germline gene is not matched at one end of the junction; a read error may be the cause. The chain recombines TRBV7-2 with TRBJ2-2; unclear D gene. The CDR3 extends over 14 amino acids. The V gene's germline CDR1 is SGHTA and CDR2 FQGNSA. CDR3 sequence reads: CASTLDGYTGELFF. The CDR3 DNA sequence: TGTGCCAGCACCTTAGACGGGTACACCGGGGAGCTGTTTTTT.

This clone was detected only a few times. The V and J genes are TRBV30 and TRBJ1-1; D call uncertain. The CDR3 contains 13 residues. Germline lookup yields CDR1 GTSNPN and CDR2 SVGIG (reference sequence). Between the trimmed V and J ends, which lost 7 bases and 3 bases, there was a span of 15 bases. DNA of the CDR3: TGTGCCTTTTCCAAGGGTTGGGACACTGAAGCTTTCTTT. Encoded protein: CAFSKGWDTEAFF.

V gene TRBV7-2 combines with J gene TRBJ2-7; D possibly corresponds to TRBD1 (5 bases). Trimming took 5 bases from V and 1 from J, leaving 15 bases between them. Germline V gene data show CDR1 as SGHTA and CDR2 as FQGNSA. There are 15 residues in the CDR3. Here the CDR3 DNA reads TGTGCCAGCAGCACTCAGGGAACGGGTTCCTACGAGCAGTACTTC. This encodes CASSTQGTGSYEQYF.

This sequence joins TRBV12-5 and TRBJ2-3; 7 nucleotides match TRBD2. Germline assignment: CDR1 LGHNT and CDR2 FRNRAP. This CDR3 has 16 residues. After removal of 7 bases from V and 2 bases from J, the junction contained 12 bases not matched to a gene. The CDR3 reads CASARGRVGLTDTQYF. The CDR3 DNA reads TGTGCTAGTGCCCGTGGGAGGGTGGGCCTCACAGATACGCAGTATTTT.

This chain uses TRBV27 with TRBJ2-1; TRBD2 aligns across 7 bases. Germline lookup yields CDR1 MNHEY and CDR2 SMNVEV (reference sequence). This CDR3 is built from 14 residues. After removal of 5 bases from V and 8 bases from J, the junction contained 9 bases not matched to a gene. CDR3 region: CASSKTSLIHEQFF. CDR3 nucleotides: TGTGCCAGCAGTAAGACTAGCCTGATCCATGAGCAGTTCTTC.

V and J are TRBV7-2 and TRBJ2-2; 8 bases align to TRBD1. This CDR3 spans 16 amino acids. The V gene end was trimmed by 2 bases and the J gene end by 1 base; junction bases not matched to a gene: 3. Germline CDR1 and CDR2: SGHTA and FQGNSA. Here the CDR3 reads CASSLRGTGNTGELFF. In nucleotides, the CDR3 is TGTGCCAGCAGCTTACGTGGGACAGGGAACACCGGGGAGCTGTTTTTT.

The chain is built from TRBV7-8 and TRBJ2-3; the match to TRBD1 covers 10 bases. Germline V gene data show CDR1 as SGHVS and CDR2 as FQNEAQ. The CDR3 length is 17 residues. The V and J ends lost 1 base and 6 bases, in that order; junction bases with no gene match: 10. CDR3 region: CASSLVPGTGDSDTQYF. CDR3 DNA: TGTGCCAGCAGCTTAGTACCGGGGACAGGGGATTCCGATACGCAGTATTTT.

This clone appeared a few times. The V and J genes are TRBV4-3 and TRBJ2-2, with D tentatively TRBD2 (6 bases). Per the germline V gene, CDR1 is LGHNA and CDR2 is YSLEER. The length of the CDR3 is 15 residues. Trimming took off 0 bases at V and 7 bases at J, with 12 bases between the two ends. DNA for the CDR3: TGCGCCAGCAGCCAAGATAAGGCCGGGGGCGGGGAGCTGTTTTTT. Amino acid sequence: CASSQDKAGGGELFF.

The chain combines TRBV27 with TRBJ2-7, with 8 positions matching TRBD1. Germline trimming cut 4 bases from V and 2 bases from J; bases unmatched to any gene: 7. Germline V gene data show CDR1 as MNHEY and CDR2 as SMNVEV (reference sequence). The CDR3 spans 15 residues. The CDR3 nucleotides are TGTGCCAGCAGTTCCCTGACAGGGGCAACCTACGAGCAGTACTTC. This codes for CASSSLTGATYEQYF.

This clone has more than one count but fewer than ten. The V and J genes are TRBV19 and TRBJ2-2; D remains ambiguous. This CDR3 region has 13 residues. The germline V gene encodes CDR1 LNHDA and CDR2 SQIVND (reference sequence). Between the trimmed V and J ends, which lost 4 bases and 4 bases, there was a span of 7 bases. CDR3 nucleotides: TGTGCCAGTAGTACCCAGAGCACCGGGGAGCTGTTTTTT. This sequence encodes CASSTQSTGELFF. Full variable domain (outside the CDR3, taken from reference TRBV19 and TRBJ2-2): DGGITQSPKYLFRKEGQNVTLSCEQNLNHDAMYWYRQDPGQGLRLIYYSQIVNDFQKGDIAEGYSVSREKKESFPLTVTSAQKNPTAFYLCASSTQSTGELFFGEGSRLTVL.

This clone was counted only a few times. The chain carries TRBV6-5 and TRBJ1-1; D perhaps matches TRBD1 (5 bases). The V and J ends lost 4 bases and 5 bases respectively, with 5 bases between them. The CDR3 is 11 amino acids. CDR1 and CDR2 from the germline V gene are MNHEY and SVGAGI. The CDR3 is CASSWGTEAFF. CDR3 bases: TGTGCCAGCAGTTGGGGGACTGAAGCTTTCTTT.